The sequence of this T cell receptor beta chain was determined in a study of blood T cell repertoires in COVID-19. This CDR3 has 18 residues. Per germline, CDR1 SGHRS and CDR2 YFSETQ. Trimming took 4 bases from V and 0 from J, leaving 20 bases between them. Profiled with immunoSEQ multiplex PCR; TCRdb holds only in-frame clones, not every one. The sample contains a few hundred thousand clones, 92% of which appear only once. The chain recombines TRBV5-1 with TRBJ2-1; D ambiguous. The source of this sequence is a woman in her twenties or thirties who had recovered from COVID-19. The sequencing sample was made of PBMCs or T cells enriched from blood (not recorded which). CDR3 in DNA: TGCGCCAGCAGCGCCCGCTCTATCTCCCCAAGCTCCTACAATGAGCAGTTCTTC. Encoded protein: CASSARSISPSSYNEQFF.